The clone carrying this T cell receptor (beta chain) was seen many times. Its matching antigen is unknown. The data stem from a study of T cells in Graves' hyperthyroidism and ophthalmopathy. Per germline, CDR1 SGHAT and CDR2 FQNNGV. V was trimmed by 3 bases and J by 9 bases, leaving 15 bases between them. This CDR3 contains 14 residues. Study-wide results and limits: In validation, the model predicted ophthalmopathy. These predictions came a median approximately six months before onset.

TCR beta CDR3 sequences were amplified from RNA transcripts. In the first-round RT-PCR of the TCR CDR3, the HTBI primer set was used. MiXCR, applied by TCRdb to the multiplex PCR reads, yields one record per CDR3 protein. The sample comprises some 500,000 distinct CDR3 sequences, roughly 15% of which are singletons, and about 31% rests with the top ten. Ophthalmopathy cases met thresholds of Clinical Activity Score at least 3, NOSPECS grade at least 4 and duration under 3 months. Together with thyroid ultrasound, orbital computed tomography, serum thyroxine and TRAb, clinical symptoms were used for diagnoses.

The sequenced sample consisted of blood. The chain recombines TRBV11-2 with TRBJ2-1; D remains unclear. The receptor's source is a woman in her thirties with Graves' ophthalmopathy. The CDR3 coding sequence is TGTGCCAGCAGCTTCGTTTCGACGATTGGTGAGCAGTTCTTC. Translated: CASSFVSTIGEQFF.